These 27 T cell receptor beta chains originate from one sample sequenced in a study of OX40 agonist ivuxolimab in advanced cancers. Sequencing used immunoSEQ multiplex PCR; TCRdb keeps in-frame clones, though not all of them. The sample carries about 72,000 clones, over 70% recorded once. The material sequenced was CD4+ or CD8+ T cells sorted from blood, taken in a trial of the OX40 agonist ivuxolimab. These receptor sequences come from an adult with an advanced solid tumor such as melanoma, head and neck, liver or kidney cancer.

The chain couples TRBV10-1 to TRBJ1-6; 7 bases match TRBD1. Looked up from germline, CDR1 is WNHNN and CDR2 is SYGVQD (reference sequence). The CDR3 consists of 20 residues. V lost 7 bases to trimming and J lost 7 bases; unmatched junction nucleotides: 25. The DNA of the CDR3 is TGCGCCAGCATTGCCCCAACCGGGACAGTCGGGGTTAATGAGAATTCACCCCTCCACTTT. Encoded protein: CASIAPTGTVGVNENSPLHF.

This clone was found a few times. This chain uses TRBV20-1 with TRBJ1-1, with D possibly matching TRBD1 (5 bases). This CDR3 has 11 amino acids. V was shortened by 7 bases and J by 10 bases, with 16 bases between the two germline ends. The germline gives CDR1 DFQATT, CDR2 SNEGSKA (reference sequence). CDR3 loop: CSVPGDVGAFF. Here the CDR3 DNA reads TGCAGTGTCCCGGGGGACGTCGGAGCTTTCTTT.

The chain recombines TRBV18 with TRBJ2-7; TRBD1 is a possible D gene (5 bases). Germline values: CDR1 KGHSH, CDR2 LQKENI. V lost 3 bases and J lost 3, with 9 bases in between. The CDR3 contains 13 residues. CDR3 amino acids: CASSPGQNYEQYF. Here the CDR3 DNA reads TGTGCCAGCTCACCCGGACAAAACTACGAGCAGTACTTC.

The chain employs TRBV9 and TRBJ1-2, with D unresolved. Germline CDR1 reads SGDLS; CDR2 reads YYNGEE. CDR3 length: 14 amino acids. Trimming removed 8 bases at V and 6 bases at J, with 20 bases between. For the CDR3, the DNA is TGTGCCAGTGGCGATTTGCAACCGGAGAATGGCTACACCTTC. Translating gives CASGDLQPENGYTF.

V is TRBV6-5 and J is TRBJ2-3; a possible D gene is TRBD2 (6 bases). Between the trimmed V and J ends, which lost 0 bases and 4 bases, there was a span of 14 bases. Germline V gene sequence: CDR1 MNHEY, CDR2 SVGAGI. The CDR3 is 16 amino acids. CDR3 region: CASSYSGTDYSDTQYF. CDR3 DNA: TGTGCCAGCAGTTACTCGGGGACTGATTATTCAGATACGCAGTATTTT.

The rearrangement links TRBV6-9 to TRBJ2-7; a weak D match, TRBD2 (6 bases). Germline V gene data show CDR1 as MNHGY and CDR2 as SVAAGI. This CDR3 is built from 14 residues. V dropped 6 bases and J dropped 6 bases, with 18 bases sitting between them. This chain's CDR3 is CASSLLGVGGEQYF. In nucleotides, the CDR3 is TGTGCCAGCAGCCTTCTAGGCGTGGGGGGCGAGCAGTACTTC.

The chain has TRBV6-1 and TRBJ2-1; unclear D gene. V dropped 7 bases and J dropped 0 bases, with 10 bases sitting between them. Looked up from germline, CDR1 is MNHNS and CDR2 is SASEGT. This CDR3 comprises 14 residues. The CDR3 bases are TGTGCCAGCACCCAGGCAAACTCCTACAATGAGCAGTTCTTC. This translates into CASTQANSYNEQFF.

V gene TRBV27 combines with J gene TRBJ2-2; tentatively, D is TRBD2 (5 bases). V lost 5 bases, J lost 7 bases, and 11 bases lay in between. This CDR3 has 13 residues. Germline V CDR1 and CDR2: MNHEY, SMNVEV (reference sequence). CDR3 in amino acids: CASSPLRGGELFF. CDR3 coding DNA: TGTGCCAGCAGTCCCCTTCGGGGCGGGGAGCTGTTTTTT.

V and J are TRBV6-4 and TRBJ2-3, with 12 positions matching TRBD2. This CDR3 spans 16 amino acids. The V segment lost 6 bases and the J segment 4 bases; nucleotides outside the gene matches: 8. CDR1 is MRHNA and CDR2 is SNTAGT in the germline V gene. Written as DNA, the CDR3 is TGTGCCAGCAGCCCAGCTAGCGGGGGGGCCTCAGATACGCAGTATTTT. Amino acid sequence: CASSPASGGASDTQYF.

The J gene is TRBJ2-2, the V gene TRBV5-1; D unclear. CDR3 size: 13 residues. CDR1 and CDR2 (germline): SGHRS, YFSETQ. Trimming shortened V by 2 bases and J by 3 bases, and 5 bases separated the two germline ends. CDR3 DNA sequence: TGCGCCAGCAGCTTAACGGACACCGGGGAGCTGTTTTTT. Encoded protein: CASSLTDTGELFF.

The J gene is TRBJ1-1, the V gene TRBV2, with 9 positions matching TRBD1. CDR1 SNHLY and CDR2 FYNNEI come from the germline V gene. J was trimmed by 8 bases and V by 3 bases; bases with no gene match: 7. CDR3 length equals 14 residues. The CDR3 DNA is TGTGCCAGCAGTGAGGGGGGGACAGGGCCGGAAGCTTTCTTT. Translating gives CASSEGGTGPEAFF.

This rearrangement joins TRBV7-9 to TRBJ1-1; tentatively, D is TRBD1 (6 bases). The germline V gene has CDR1 SEHNR and CDR2 FQNEAQ (reference sequence). CDR3 length: 13 residues. Deletions cut 5 bases from V and 11 bases from J, with 18 bases between. The CDR3 bases are TGTGCCAGCAGCCTAGATACCCGGGGGCGGGCTTTCTTT. Translation gives CASSLDTRGRAFF.

This clone was observed once. The chain joins TRBV5-6 to TRBJ2-6, with TRBD1 identical over 9 bases. The V gene end was trimmed by 5 bases and the J gene end by 4 bases; junction bases not matched to a gene: 7. CDR3 length equals 16 residues. The germline V gene encodes CDR1 SGHDT and CDR2 YYEEEE. Written as DNA, the CDR3 is TGTGCCAGCAGAGAGACAGGGGGTCCCGGGGCCAACGTCCTGACTTTC. Translating it yields CASRETGGPGANVLTF.

The chain is built from TRBV6-1 and TRBJ1-5; D unresolved. CDR1 is MNHNS and CDR2 is SASEGT in the germline V gene. The CDR3 runs to 15 residues. The V end lost 4 bases, the J end lost 1 base, and 11 bases lay between the germline ends. The CDR3 reads CASSVLDWSNQPQHF. The CDR3 nucleotides read TGTGCCAGCAGTGTATTGGATTGGAGCAATCAGCCCCAGCATTTT.

V gene TRBV20-1 combines with J gene TRBJ2-1; D gene unclear. This CDR3 contains 11 residues. Trimming left V 5 bases short and J 5 bases short, with 7 bases between. Germline lookup yields CDR1 DFQATT and CDR2 SNEGSKA (reference sequence). CDR3 sequence reads: CSALLNNEQFF. The CDR3 nucleotides are TGCAGTGCTTTACTTAACAATGAGCAGTTCTTC.

The V call is TRBV5-6, the J call TRBJ1-1; 9 positions match TRBD1. The CDR3 spans 16 residues. The germline gives CDR1 SGHDT, CDR2 YYEEEE. Trimming took 5 bases from V and 0 from J; bases not matched to a gene: 8. CDR3 nucleotide sequence: TGTGCCAGCAGGAGGACAGGGGTTTTGGTGAACACTGAAGCTTTCTTT. Amino acids: CASRRTGVLVNTEAFF.

The rearrangement joins TRBV4-1 to TRBJ2-5, with 9 bases aligning to TRBD1. CDR1 and CDR2 from the germline V gene are MGHRA and YSYEKL. CDR3 size: 14 residues. Unmatched junction bases numbered 10, after V lost 4 bases and J lost 10 bases. CDR3 loop: CASSRTGTGSYQYF. CDR3 in DNA: TGCGCCAGCAGCCGCACCGGGACAGGGAGTTACCAGTACTTC.

The chain combines TRBV2 with TRBJ2-1; the D is unclear. The germline V gene encodes CDR1 SNHLY and CDR2 FYNNEI. The length of the CDR3 is 13 residues. Between the trimmed V and J ends, which lost 4 bases and 4 bases, there was a span of 8 bases. CDR3 loop: CASSGFPYNEQFF. The CDR3 nucleotides read TGTGCCAGCAGTGGGTTTCCATACAATGAGCAGTTCTTC.

This rearrangement joins TRBV7-6 to TRBJ2-3; D is possibly TRBD1 (5 bases). Between the trimmed V and J ends, which lost 5 bases and 0 bases, there was a span of 9 bases. CDR3 size: 14 residues. Germline V gene lookup returns CDR1 SGHVS and CDR2 FNYEAQ. In DNA form, the CDR3 reads TGTGCCAGCAGCACCAGACAGAGCACAGATACGCAGTATTTT. Amino acid sequence: CASSTRQSTDTQYF.

The rearrangement joins TRBV29-1 to TRBJ2-7; possibly TRBD1 or TRBD2 for D (5 bases each). The V gene lost 5 bases and the J gene lost 7 bases, with 12 bases spanning the gap. The germline V gene has CDR1 SQVTM and CDR2 ANQGSEA. This CDR3 is built from 11 residues. DNA for the CDR3: TGCAGCGTTCTTTGGGGGTCTGAGCAGTACTTC. As protein: CSVLWGSEQYF.

This clone appeared once. V is TRBV7-9 and J is TRBJ2-2; D may be TRBD1 (6 bases). Trimming removed 5 bases from V and 5 bases from J, with 15 bases in between. Germline values: CDR1 SEHNR, CDR2 FQNEAQ (reference sequence). CDR3 size: 15 residues. DNA for the CDR3: TGTGCCAGCAGCCACGCACAGGGTCAGACCGGGGAGCTGTTTTTT. Its translation: CASSHAQGQTGELFF.

The chain carries TRBV11-2 and TRBJ1-2; D is unresolved. The CDR3 is made up of 15 amino acids. V lost 0 bases, J lost 8 bases, and 16 bases lay in between. Looked up from germline, CDR1 is SGHAT and CDR2 is FQNNGV. This chain's CDR3 is CASSLDTGFREGYTF. As DNA, the CDR3 is TGTGCCAGCAGCTTAGACACCGGGTTTAGAGAGGGCTACACCTTC.

The V call is TRBV7-9, the J call TRBJ1-4, with 10 bases fitting TRBD1. J gave up 5 bases and V 6 bases, and 0 bases lay outside the gene matches. The CDR3 is 13 residues long. The germline V gene encodes CDR1 SEHNR and CDR2 FQNEAQ (reference sequence). The CDR3 DNA reads as TGTGCCAGCAGGGGACAGGGGAATGAAAAACTGTTTTTT. Residues: CASRGQGNEKLFF.

The chain links TRBV6-5 to TRBJ2-1; D not certain. V was pared by 7 bases and J by 10 bases, with 17 bases between. The germline gives CDR1 MNHEY, CDR2 SVGAGI. The CDR3 length is 13 residues. The CDR3 is CASTPNGGDEQFF. DNA for the CDR3: TGTGCCAGCACCCCTAACGGCGGCGACGAGCAGTTCTTC.

This clone has only a few counts. This chain uses TRBV2 with TRBJ1-1; D unclear. The germline CDR1 and CDR2 sequences are SNHLY and FYNNEI. The CDR3 length is 14 residues. V was shortened by 3 bases and J by 1 base, with 9 bases between the two germline ends. CDR3 in DNA: TGTGCCAGCAGTGACAGAAAGGGGAACACTGAAGCTTTCTTT. Translating gives CASSDRKGNTEAFF.

About this clone: Other DNA sequences in this sample translate to the same CDR3. This chain uses TRBV11-3 with TRBJ2-5; D not certain. CDR1 and CDR2 from the germline V gene are SGHNT and YENEEA. This CDR3 has 13 residues. Trimming removed 0 bases from V and 2 bases from J, with 4 bases in between. The DNA for the CDR3 is TGTGCCAGCAGCTTAGAATCTCAAGAGACCCAGTACTTC. Protein product: CASSLESQETQYF. The whole variable domain, filled in from reference TRBV11-3 and TRBJ2-5, reads EAGVVQSPRYKIIEKKQPVAFWCNPISGHNTLYWYLQNLGQGPELLIRYENEEAVDDSQLPKDRFSAERLKGVDSTLKIQPAELGDSAVYLCASSLESQETQYFGPGTRLLVL.

The V call is TRBV7-9, the J call TRBJ1-2; 8 nucleotides line up with TRBD1. This CDR3 is 14 amino acids long. Germline V gene lookup returns CDR1 SEHNR and CDR2 FQNEAQ (reference sequence). Trimming removed 5 bases from V and 6 bases from J; junction bases left unmatched: 8. The CDR3 spells CASSTQQGVNGYTF. CDR3 nucleotide sequence: TGTGCCAGCAGCACCCAACAGGGGGTGAATGGCTACACCTTC.